The 26 T cell receptor beta chains given below trace back to one sample, sequenced in a study of vaccination effects on CD4 cells after COVID-19. Repertoires were generated with immunoSEQ multiplex PCR, while TCRdb's copy carries only in-frame clones and drops some. The sample yields 40,000 or so clones, more than 75% seen once. Following 10 days of culture, CD4+ T cells were isolated. Antigens of these TCRs are unknown. The sample consisted of CD4+ T cells from PBMCs cultured without peptide, taken before COVID-19 vaccination. These receptors all stem from a human donor who received a COVID-19 vaccine.

The CDR3 loop is CASSLDRLREQYV. CDR3 coding DNA: TGTGCCAGCAGCTTAGACAGGCTACGGGAGCAGTACGTC. The chain carries TRBV11-2 and TRBJ2-7; D not certain. Trimming pared 0 bases from V and 7 bases from J, leaving 10 bases between. Germline CDR1 is SGHAT and CDR2 is FQNNGV. This CDR3 is built from 13 residues.

The V call is TRBV5-1, the J call TRBJ1-2; 7 nucleotides agree with TRBD1. This CDR3 region has 15 residues. J was trimmed by 4 bases and V by 5 bases; bases with no gene match: 11. The germline CDR1 and CDR2 sequences are SGHRS and YFSETQ. CDR3: CASSPSSGGSYGYTF. In DNA, the CDR3 is TGCGCCAGCAGTCCCAGCTCAGGGGGGAGCTATGGCTACACCTTC.

V usage is TRBV7-2 and J usage is TRBJ2-1; TRBD2 agrees at 8 bases. Losses at the gene ends were 2 bases for V and 5 bases for J; bases not matched to a gene: 5. The CDR3 totals 15 residues. Per germline, CDR1 SGHTA and CDR2 FQGNSA. The CDR3 DNA reads as TGTGCCAGCAGCTTAATTCGAGCGGGGGACAATGAGCAGTTCTTC. It codes for CASSLIRAGDNEQFF. The entire variable domain, with the rest obtained from reference TRBV7-2 and TRBJ2-1, is as follows: GAGVSQSPSNKVTEKGKDVELRCDPISGHTALYWYRQSLGQGLEFLIYFQGNSAPDKSGLPSDRFSAERTGGSVSTLTIQRTQQEDSAVYLCASSLIRAGDNEQFFGPGTRLTVL.

CDR3 loop: CASSLDLTDTQYF. As DNA, the CDR3 is TGCGCCAGCAGCTTGGACCTCACAGATACGCAGTATTTT. The chain recombines TRBV10-1 with TRBJ2-3, with D unresolved. This CDR3 spans 13 amino acids. Germline loops: CDR1 WNHNN, CDR2 SYGVQD (reference sequence). V lost 6 bases, J lost 2 bases, and 9 bases lay in between.

As DNA, the CDR3 is TGCGCCAGCAGTGGGAGCAGGGCCTTCACCTCTGGGGCCAACGTCCTGACTTTC. Encoded protein: CASSGSRAFTSGANVLTF. The genes are TRBV4-1 and TRBJ2-6; tentatively, D is TRBD1 or TRBD2 (5 bases each). Trimming took off 6 bases at V and 0 bases at J, with 18 bases between the two ends. The CDR3 length is 18 residues. CDR1 is MGHRA and CDR2 is YSYEKL in the germline V gene.

V is TRBV5-1 and J is TRBJ1-6; D remains ambiguous. Germline V gives CDR1 SGHRS, CDR2 YFSETQ. V lost 0 bases and J 6 bases, leaving 13 bases between the germline ends. The CDR3 contains 16 residues. The CDR3 sequence: CASSLDAPGTNSPLHF. DNA for the CDR3: TGCGCCAGCAGCTTGGACGCTCCCGGCACTAATTCACCCCTCCACTTT.

In this sample, this clone turned up once. J is TRBJ2-2 and V is TRBV2; maybe TRBD2 (6 bases). This CDR3 is built from 15 residues. V dropped 6 bases and J dropped 0 bases, with 11 bases sitting between them. Germline V gene sequence: CDR1 SNHLY, CDR2 FYNNEI. The CDR3 protein is CASRVERANTGELFF. For the CDR3, the DNA is TGTGCCAGCAGAGTAGAGCGGGCGAACACCGGGGAGCTGTTTTTT.

In this sample, this clone turned up once. The rearrangement links TRBV5-1 to TRBJ1-6, with unresolved D. Looked up from germline, CDR1 is SGHRS and CDR2 is YFSETQ. The CDR3 has 18 residues. V lost 5 bases, J lost 0 bases, and 18 bases lay in between. CDR3 amino acids: CASSYYVTGSSYNSPLHF. In DNA form, the CDR3 reads TGCGCCAGCAGTTACTATGTGACTGGGAGCTCCTATAATTCACCCCTCCACTTT.

This sequence joins TRBV7-2 and TRBJ2-2; D might be TRBD1 (6 bases). Germline assignment: CDR1 SGHTA and CDR2 FQGNSA. The CDR3 is 16 residues long. Deletions cut 5 bases from V and 4 bases from J, with 17 bases between. CDR3 in DNA: TGTGCCAGCAGCCCAGAACGACAGGCACCCACCGGGGAGCTGTTTTTT. Translated: CASSPERQAPTGELFF. The variable domain in full, with the rest retrieved from reference TRBV7-2 and TRBJ2-2, is GAGVSQSPSNKVTEKGKDVELRCDPISGHTALYWYRQSLGQGLEFLIYFQGNSAPDKSGLPSDRFSAERTGGSVSTLTIQRTQQEDSAVYLCASSPERQAPTGELFFGEGSRLTVL.

This chain connects TRBV21-1 to TRBJ1-2. TRBV21-1 counts as a pseudogene. The CDR3 has 12 amino acids. CDR3 sequence (DNA): TGTGCCAGCAGCCCTATCCTCTATGGCTACACCTTC. Translated, it gives CASSPILYGYTF.

The chain carries TRBV3-1 (or the pseudogene TRBV3-2) and TRBJ1-2, with D uncertain. V was cut by 1 base and J by 4 bases, with 16 bases left in between. This CDR3 spans 16 amino acids. Germline lookup yields CDR1 LGHDT and CDR2 YNNKEL (reference sequence). CDR3 sequence reads: CASSQATTAPLYGYTF. The CDR3 DNA is TGTGCCAGCAGCCAAGCCACCACCGCTCCGCTCTATGGCTACACCTTC.

In nucleotides, the CDR3 is TGTGCCAGCAGCTTAGCCAGTGGTGGACCCCAGCATTTT. Amino acids: CASSLASGGPQHF. The chain uses TRBV5-6 and TRBJ1-5; no clear D. The CDR3 extends over 13 amino acids. The germline V gene encodes CDR1 SGHDT and CDR2 YYEEEE. The germline V and J ends were trimmed by 2 bases and 10 bases, with 13 bases remaining between them.

The rearrangement links TRBV2 to TRBJ2-7, with no clear D. In germline, CDR1 is SNHLY, CDR2 FYNNEI. V lost 2 bases and J 2 bases, leaving 7 bases between the germline ends. The CDR3 runs 13 residues. CDR3 loop: CASSEYGPYEQYV. Here the CDR3 DNA reads TGTGCCAGCAGTGAATACGGGCCCTACGAGCAGTACGTC.

The chain carries TRBV5-1 and TRBJ1-1; D ambiguous. The CDR3 covers 18 residues. Per germline, CDR1 SGHRS and CDR2 YFSETQ. V lost 2 bases, J lost 5 bases, and 25 bases lay in between. The CDR3 region has the DNA TGCGCCAGCAGCTTCTTCCAAGAGGGTCGGACTGGTGGGACTGAAGCTTTCTTT. This translates into CASSFFQEGRTGGTEAFF.

This clone was counted once. V usage is TRBV3-1 (or the pseudogene TRBV3-2) and J usage is TRBJ1-4, with TRBD1 as a possible D gene (5 bases). V was trimmed by 5 bases and J by 6 bases, leaving 10 bases between them. This CDR3 has 13 residues. Germline-derived CDR1 and CDR2 are LGHDT and YNNKEL (reference sequence). DNA of the CDR3: TGTGCCAGCAGCGAGTCGGGGGATGAAAAACTGTTTTTT. Encoded protein: CASSESGDEKLFF.

A single count supports this clone. The genes are TRBV30 and TRBJ1-4, with unresolved D. Germline V gene lookup returns CDR1 GTSNPN and CDR2 SVGIG (reference sequence). The length of the CDR3 is 13 residues. V was trimmed by 2 bases and J by 2 bases, leaving 6 bases between them. The CDR3 DNA is TGTGCCTGGAGTTCGGGGACTAATGAAAAACTGTTTTTT. Translating it yields CAWSSGTNEKLFF.

This chain joins TRBV5-1 and TRBJ1-6; a weak D match, TRBD1 (5 bases). The CDR3 extends over 15 amino acids. V lost 0 bases and J lost 7, with 11 bases in between. Germline-derived CDR1 and CDR2 are SGHRS and YFSETQ. CDR3 in amino acids: CASSLVGGTNSPLHF. Here the CDR3 DNA reads TGCGCCAGCAGCTTGGTCGGAGGGACGAATTCACCCCTCCACTTT.

The chain is built from TRBV5-8 and TRBJ2-1, with TRBD1 matching 8 bases. Germline CDR1 SGHTS, CDR2 YDEGEE. Trimming took 5 bases from V and 6 from J; bases not matched to a gene: 7. The CDR3 has 14 amino acids. CDR3 region: CASRRQGSVNEQFF. CDR3 nucleotides: TGTGCCAGCAGACGACAGGGGTCTGTCAATGAGCAGTTCTTC. Full variable domain (missing parts from reference TRBV5-8 and TRBJ2-1): EAGVTQSPTHLIKTRGQQATLRCSPISGHTSVYWYQQALGLGLQFLLWYDEGEERNRGNFPPRFSGRQFPNYSSELNVNALELEDSALYLCASRRQGSVNEQFFGPGTRLTVL.

The V call is TRBV4-1, the J call TRBJ1-3, with 7 nucleotides matching TRBD1. Germline V CDR1 and CDR2: MGHRA, YSYEKL. V was pared by 4 bases and J by 2 bases, with 5 bases of the junction left unmatched. The CDR3 extends over 15 amino acids. CDR3 loop: CASSRGTAAGNTIYF. Written as DNA, the CDR3 is TGCGCCAGCAGCCGCGGGACAGCCGCTGGAAACACCATATATTTT.

The chain combines TRBV24-1 with TRBJ2-3; 14 bases are shared with TRBD2. V was pared by 5 bases and J by 6 bases, with 15 bases of the junction left unmatched. CDR3 length: 19 residues. CDR1 and CDR2 from the germline V gene are KGHDR and SFDVKD. CDR3 sequence reads: CATSATSGTSGGGKDTQYF. The CDR3 DNA sequence: TGTGCCACCAGTGCGACTTCCGGGACTAGCGGGGGTGGAAAGGATACGCAGTATTTT.

The chain has TRBV12-3 or TRBV12-4 and TRBJ2-1; no firm D call. V gave up 7 bases and J gave up 10 bases, with 14 bases separating them. The CDR3 loop spans 12 amino acids. The CDR3 spells CASTQRRREQFF. The CDR3 nucleotides are TGTGCCAGCACCCAACGGCGCAGGGAGCAGTTCTTC.

V gene TRBV19 combines with J gene TRBJ2-1; 9 nucleotides align to TRBD1. V was clipped by 4 bases and J by 3 bases; unmatched bases: 10. CDR3 length: 17 residues. Germline assignment: CDR1 LNHDA and CDR2 SQIVND (reference sequence). The CDR3 bases are TGTGCCAGTAGTAGAAGACAGGGGGAATTTATCTACAATGAGCAGTTCTTC. Amino acid sequence: CASSRRQGEFIYNEQFF.

The chain employs TRBV5-6 and TRBJ2-2; a weak D match, TRBD1 (6 bases). The CDR3 sequence is 15 residues long. The germline CDR1 and CDR2 sequences are SGHDT and YYEEEE. Trimming pared 4 bases from V and 8 bases from J, leaving 18 bases between. CDR3 coding DNA: TGTGCCAGCAGCCCCCCCGGGACACTTAGAGGGGAGCTGTTTTTT. Amino acids: CASSPPGTLRGELFF.

This sequence joins TRBV7-9 and TRBJ2-3; 8 nucleotides align to TRBD2. The V segment lost 5 bases and the J segment 8 bases; nucleotides outside the gene matches: 12. CDR1 and CDR2 from the germline V gene are SEHNR and FQNEAQ (reference sequence). The CDR3 loop spans 15 amino acids. The CDR3 spells CASSPGTGGPGTQYF. In DNA form, the CDR3 reads TGTGCCAGCAGCCCAGGCACGGGGGGGCCGGGTACGCAGTATTTT.

The gene calls are TRBV6-5 and TRBJ1-6; 11 nucleotides line up with TRBD1. CDR1 MNHEY and CDR2 SVGAGI come from the germline V gene. This CDR3 is built from 15 residues. Trimming took 6 bases from V and 5 from J; bases not matched to a gene: 3. As DNA, the CDR3 is TGTGCCAGCAGGGAGGACAGGGGGCATAATTCACCCCTCCACTTT. Its translation: CASREDRGHNSPLHF.

V gene TRBV5-5 combines with J gene TRBJ1-5, with D possibly matching TRBD1 (5 bases). This CDR3 is built from 16 residues. CDR1 is SGHKS and CDR2 is YYEKEE in the germline V gene (reference sequence). The ends were cut back, 4 bases at V and 0 bases at J, with 14 bases in the middle. CDR3 DNA: TGTGCCAGCAGCCCAGGGACCGGGAATAGCAATCAGCCCCAGCATTTT. This codes for CASSPGTGNSNQPQHF.